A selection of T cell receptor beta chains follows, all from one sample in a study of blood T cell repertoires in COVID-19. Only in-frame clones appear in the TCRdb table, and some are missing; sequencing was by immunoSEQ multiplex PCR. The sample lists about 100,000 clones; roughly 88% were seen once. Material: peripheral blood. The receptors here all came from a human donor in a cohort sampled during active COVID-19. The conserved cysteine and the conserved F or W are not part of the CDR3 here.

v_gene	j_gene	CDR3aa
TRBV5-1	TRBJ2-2	ASSSGRGTGGTGELF
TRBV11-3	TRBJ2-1	ASSLDDSTLNEQF
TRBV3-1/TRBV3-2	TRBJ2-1	ASTRGSGSSYNEQF
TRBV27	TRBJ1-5	ASRTHQGNQPQH
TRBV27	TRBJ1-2	ASRRNRGGYGYT
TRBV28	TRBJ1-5	ASSSRQGLGGQPQH
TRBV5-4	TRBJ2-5	ASSLPSSGRGETQY
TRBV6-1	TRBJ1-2	ASSELGWGQGIYGYT
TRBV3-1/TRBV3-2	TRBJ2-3	ASRSSGRKSTDTQY
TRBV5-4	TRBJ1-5	ASSPGQYQPQH
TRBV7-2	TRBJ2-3	ASSPGLGTDTQY
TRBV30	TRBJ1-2	AWSVSPYGYT
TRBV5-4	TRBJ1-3	ASSPGTVGNTIY
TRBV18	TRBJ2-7	ASSPFLAGVGTYEQY
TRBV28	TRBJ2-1	ASSPPPGTSNEQF
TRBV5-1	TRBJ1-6	ASSYLGTSNYNSPLH
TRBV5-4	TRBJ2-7	ASSPAGSSYEQY
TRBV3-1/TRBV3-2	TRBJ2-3	ASTTGQTFRTQY
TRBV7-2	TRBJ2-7	ASSGRGGGEYEQY
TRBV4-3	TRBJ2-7	ASSQGLAGSYEQY
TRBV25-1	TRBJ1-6	ASSEAGGGSSPLH
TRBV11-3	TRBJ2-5	ASSLAPVGLAQETQY
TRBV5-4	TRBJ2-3	ASSLKGFGTDTQY
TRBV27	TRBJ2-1	ASSLSSAESYNEQF
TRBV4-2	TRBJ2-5	ASSRIRSYQETQY
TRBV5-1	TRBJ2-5	ASSEGLGQETQY
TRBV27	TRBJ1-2	ASSFFGTGANYGYT
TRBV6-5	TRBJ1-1	ASSLPGMNTEAF
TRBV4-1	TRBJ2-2	ASSQDRSRFYTGELF
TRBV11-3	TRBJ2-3	ASSGDPLLPQY
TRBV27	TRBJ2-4	ASSFNRGIAKNIQY
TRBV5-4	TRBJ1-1	ASSLERMNTEAF
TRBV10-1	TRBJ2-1	ASSRPPGNEQF
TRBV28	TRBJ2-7	ASSRGTSGYEQY
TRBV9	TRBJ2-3	ASGLGLALDTQY
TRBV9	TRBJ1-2	ASSVIQGGGYT
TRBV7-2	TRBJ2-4	ASSLLQARVGAKNIQY
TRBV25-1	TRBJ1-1	AGSLKGVNTEAF
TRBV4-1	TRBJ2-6	ASSQDTSSGANVLT
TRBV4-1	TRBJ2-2	ASSQEGTGKNTGELF
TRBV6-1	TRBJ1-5	ASSESGQHNQPQH
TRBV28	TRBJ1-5	ASSFQIANQPQH
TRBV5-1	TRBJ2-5	ASSTGLSPETQY
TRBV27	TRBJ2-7	ASARGLAGTYEQY
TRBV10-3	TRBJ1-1	AIRKTGDRNQNTEAF
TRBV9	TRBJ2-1	ASSDQSSSYNEQF
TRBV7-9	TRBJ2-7	ASSLVARGDEQY
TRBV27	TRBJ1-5	ASSSIGQGAGQPQH
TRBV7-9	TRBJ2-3	ASSPGTREGDTQY
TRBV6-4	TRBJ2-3	ASSDSAHTDTQY
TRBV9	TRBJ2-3	ASSEGWGGGDTQY